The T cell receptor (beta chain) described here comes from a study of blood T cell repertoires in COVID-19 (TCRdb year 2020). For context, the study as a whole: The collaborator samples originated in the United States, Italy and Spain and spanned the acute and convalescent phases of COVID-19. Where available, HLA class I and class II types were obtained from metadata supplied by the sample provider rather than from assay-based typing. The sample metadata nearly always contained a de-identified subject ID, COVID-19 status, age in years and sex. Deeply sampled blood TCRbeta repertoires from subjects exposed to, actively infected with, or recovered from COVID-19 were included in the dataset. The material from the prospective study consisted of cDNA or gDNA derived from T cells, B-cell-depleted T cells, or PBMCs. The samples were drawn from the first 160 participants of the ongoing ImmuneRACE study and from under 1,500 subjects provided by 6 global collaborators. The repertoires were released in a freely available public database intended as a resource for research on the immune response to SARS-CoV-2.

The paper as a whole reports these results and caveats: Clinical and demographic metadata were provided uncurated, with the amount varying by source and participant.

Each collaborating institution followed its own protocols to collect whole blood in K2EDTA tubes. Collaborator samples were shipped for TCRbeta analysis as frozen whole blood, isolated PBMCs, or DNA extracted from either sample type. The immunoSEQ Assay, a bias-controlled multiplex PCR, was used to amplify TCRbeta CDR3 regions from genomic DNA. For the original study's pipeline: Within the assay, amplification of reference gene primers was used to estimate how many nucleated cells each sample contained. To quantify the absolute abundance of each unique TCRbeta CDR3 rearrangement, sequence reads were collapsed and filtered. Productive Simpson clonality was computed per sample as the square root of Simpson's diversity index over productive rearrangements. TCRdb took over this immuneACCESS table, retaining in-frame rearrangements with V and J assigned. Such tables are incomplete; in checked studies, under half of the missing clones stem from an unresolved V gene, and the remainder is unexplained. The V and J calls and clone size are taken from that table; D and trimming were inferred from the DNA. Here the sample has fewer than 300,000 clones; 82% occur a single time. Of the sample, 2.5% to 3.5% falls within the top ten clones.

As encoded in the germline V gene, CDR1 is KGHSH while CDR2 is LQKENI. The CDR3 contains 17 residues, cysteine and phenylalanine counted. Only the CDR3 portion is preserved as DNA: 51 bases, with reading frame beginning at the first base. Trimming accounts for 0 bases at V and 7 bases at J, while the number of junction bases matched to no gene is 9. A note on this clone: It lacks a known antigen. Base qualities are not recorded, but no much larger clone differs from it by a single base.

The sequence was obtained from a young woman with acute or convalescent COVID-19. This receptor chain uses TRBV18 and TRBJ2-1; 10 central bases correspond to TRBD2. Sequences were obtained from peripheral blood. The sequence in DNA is TGTGCCAGCTCACCACCGGGGTTAGCGGGAGGACGTAATGAGCAGTTCTTC. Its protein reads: CASSPPGLAGGRNEQFF.